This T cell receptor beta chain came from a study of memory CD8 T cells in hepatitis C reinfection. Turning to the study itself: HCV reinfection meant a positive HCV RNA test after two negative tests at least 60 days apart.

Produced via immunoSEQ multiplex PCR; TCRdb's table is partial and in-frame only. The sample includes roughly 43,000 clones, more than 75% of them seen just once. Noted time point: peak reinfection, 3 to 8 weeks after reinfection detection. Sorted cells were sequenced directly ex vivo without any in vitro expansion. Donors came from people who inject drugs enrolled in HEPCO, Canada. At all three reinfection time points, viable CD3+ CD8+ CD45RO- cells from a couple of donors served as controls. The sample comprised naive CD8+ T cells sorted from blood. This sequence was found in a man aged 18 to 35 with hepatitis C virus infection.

This CDR3 reads CASSFPLDRASYNEQFF. In nucleotides, the CDR3 is TGTGCCAGCAGCTTCCCATTGGACAGGGCTTCCTACAATGAGCAGTTCTTC. The gene calls are TRBV11-2 and TRBJ2-1; 8 bases are shared with TRBD1. The CDR3 has 17 residues. V shed 3 bases, J shed 1 base, and the junction held 8 bases outside the gene matches. Germline CDR1 is SGHAT and CDR2 is FQNNGV.